This is a list of T cell receptor beta chains from one sample in a study of blood T cell repertoires in COVID-19. The method was immunoSEQ multiplex PCR; TCRdb's version includes in-frame clones alone and lacks a portion of them. The table includes about 230,000 clones, 85% detected once. The sequencing input was peripheral blood. All receptors come from a middle-aged man with acute or convalescent COVID-19. Each CDR3 is given with its conserved first and last residue. D genes are given only for firm matches. Clone size is given for some rows only: seen once, a few or many times, or a class if the clone is expanded.

CDR3 DNA: TGTGCCAGCAGTTGCAGGGGTGAGCAGTACTTC
CDR3 protein: CASSCRGEQYF
V gene: TRBV21-1
J gene: TRBJ2-7
D gene: -
clone size: -

CDR3 DNA: TGTGCCAGCAGCTTAGACAGGGGTAACACTGAAGCTTTCTTT
CDR3 protein: CASSLDRGNTEAFF
V gene: TRBV7-2
J gene: TRBJ1-1
D gene: TRBD1
clone size: -

CDR3 DNA: TGTGCCACCAGCGGACTAGGTGAGGTGGAGACCCAGTACTTC
CDR3 protein: CATSGLGEVETQYF
V gene: TRBV15
J gene: TRBJ2-5
D gene: TRBD2
clone size: -

CDR3 DNA: TGTGCCAGCAGTCCCCTGGGACACCCAAACACTGAAGCTTTCTTT
CDR3 protein: CASSPLGHPNTEAFF
V gene: TRBV28
J gene: TRBJ1-1
D gene: -
clone size: -

CDR3 DNA: TGTGCCAGCAGTTTAGAACAGGGGGCGCCCTACGAGCAGTACTTC
CDR3 protein: CASSLEQGAPYEQYF
V gene: TRBV27
J gene: TRBJ2-7
D gene: TRBD1
clone size: few

CDR3 DNA: TGTGCCAGCACCAGACAGGCCGAGGGGGAAAAACTGTTTTTT
CDR3 protein: CASTRQAEGEKLFF
V gene: TRBV6-6
J gene: TRBJ1-4
D gene: -
clone size: -

CDR3 DNA: TGTGCCAGCAGCTCCCAATTAGCGGGGGGGAATGAGCAGTTCTTC
CDR3 protein: CASSSQLAGGNEQFF
V gene: TRBV11-2
J gene: TRBJ2-1
D gene: TRBD2
clone size: -

CDR3 DNA: TGTGCCAGCAGTCTCACTAGCGGGGGGGAAGAGACCCAGTACTTC
CDR3 protein: CASSLTSGGEETQYF
V gene: TRBV7-8
J gene: TRBJ2-5
D gene: TRBD2
clone size: once

CDR3 DNA: TGTGCCAGCAGTCCCGGACAGGTATCACCCCTCCACTTT
CDR3 protein: CASSPGQVSPLHF
V gene: TRBV12-3/TRBV12-4
J gene: TRBJ1-6
D gene: TRBD1
clone size: -

CDR3 DNA: TGTGCCAGCAGCTTAGGGCAGGGGTACACTGAAGCTTTCTTT
CDR3 protein: CASSLGQGYTEAFF
V gene: TRBV7-8
J gene: TRBJ1-1
D gene: -
clone size: once

CDR3 DNA: TGTGCCTCGAATGGGGGGGGACAGGGTGTCGGGTGGGAAGCTTTCTTT
CDR3 protein: CASNGGGQGVGWEAFF
V gene: TRBV24-1
J gene: TRBJ1-1
D gene: TRBD1
clone size: -

CDR3 DNA: TGTGCCAGCTCCTGGACAGGGGGAGAGACCCAGTACTTC
CDR3 protein: CASSWTGGETQYF
V gene: TRBV9
J gene: TRBJ2-5
D gene: TRBD1
clone size: -

CDR3 DNA: TGTGCCAGCAGCCTCATTATACAGGGGGCTGAAGCTTTCTTT
CDR3 protein: CASSLIIQGAEAFF
V gene: TRBV28
J gene: TRBJ1-1
D gene: TRBD1
clone size: once

CDR3 DNA: TGTGCCAGCAGCTTGGGACAGGGGGCACGGAACACCGGGGAGCTGTTTTTT
CDR3 protein: CASSLGQGARNTGELFF
V gene: TRBV5-4
J gene: TRBJ2-2
D gene: TRBD1
clone size: -

CDR3 DNA: TGTGCCAGCAGCTTAAACTCCTATGGCTACACCTTC
CDR3 protein: CASSLNSYGYTF
V gene: TRBV7-2
J gene: TRBJ1-2
D gene: -
clone size: -

CDR3 DNA: TGTGCCAGCAGTCGTGACGGGGTGGCGCATCAGCCCCAGCATTTT
CDR3 protein: CASSRDGVAHQPQHF
V gene: TRBV27
J gene: TRBJ1-5
D gene: -
clone size: -

CDR3 DNA: TGTGCCAGCAGCTTATGGCGGGGGGACGAGCAGTACTTC
CDR3 protein: CASSLWRGDEQYF
V gene: TRBV7-3
J gene: TRBJ2-7
D gene: TRBD2
clone size: -

CDR3 DNA: TGTGCCAGCACAGGTCGGAACACCATATATTTT
CDR3 protein: CASTGRNTIYF
V gene: TRBV28
J gene: TRBJ1-3
D gene: -
clone size: -

CDR3 DNA: TGTGCCAGCAGCCAAGATCTCGTAGAAGCTTTCTTT
CDR3 protein: CASSQDLVEAFF
V gene: TRBV3-1/TRBV3-2
J gene: TRBJ1-1
D gene: -
clone size: -

CDR3 DNA: TGTGCCAGCAGTGAAGCGGTGGGACTGACCGGGGAGCTGTTTTTT
CDR3 protein: CASSEAVGLTGELFF
V gene: TRBV6-1
J gene: TRBJ2-2
D gene: -
clone size: -

CDR3 DNA: TGTGCCAGCAGCGGACGTCGGCGGGGTAGCGGGGTGCTCACCGGGGAGCTGTTTTTT
CDR3 protein: CASSGRRRGSGVLTGELFF
V gene: TRBV7-2
J gene: TRBJ2-2
D gene: TRBD2
clone size: -

CDR3 DNA: TGTGCCAGCAGCTTAGGTGGGGGCTCTGAGGAGACCCAGTACTTC
CDR3 protein: CASSLGGGSEETQYF
V gene: TRBV7-2
J gene: TRBJ2-5
D gene: -
clone size: -

CDR3 DNA: TGTGCCAGCAGGTCCCCGGGGGACAGGGCCCTTTTT
CDR3 protein: CASRSPGDRALF
V gene: TRBV28
J gene: TRBJ2-3
D gene: TRBD1
clone size: once

CDR3 DNA: TGTGCCAGCAGCTTGGATTCGGGTAGCGGGGGACTATACGAGCAGTACTTC
CDR3 protein: CASSLDSGSGGLYEQYF
V gene: TRBV5-4
J gene: TRBJ2-7
D gene: TRBD2
clone size: -

CDR3 DNA: TGTGCCAGCAGCTCGGCCCCCCGGGGGGTAGCTACGCAGTATTTT
CDR3 protein: CASSSAPRGVATQYF
V gene: TRBV11-2
J gene: TRBJ2-3
D gene: TRBD2
clone size: -

CDR3 DNA: TGTGCCAGCAGCTTGGGACAGGGGTCCGGGGAGCTGTTTTTT
CDR3 protein: CASSLGQGSGELFF
V gene: TRBV5-8
J gene: TRBJ2-2
D gene: TRBD1
clone size: -

CDR3 DNA: TGCGCCCTTAACCGGGACAGCGCCTTTATGGAAGCTTTCTTT
CDR3 protein: CALNRDSAFMEAFF
V gene: TRBV5-1
J gene: TRBJ1-1
D gene: TRBD1
clone size: -

CDR3 DNA: TGTGCCAGCAGTTACCGGACACCGGCAAGAGCTTTCTTT
CDR3 protein: CASSYRTPARAFF
V gene: TRBV6-5
J gene: TRBJ1-1
D gene: -
clone size: -

CDR3 DNA: TGCAGTGCTAGAGGCGACGGGGGCTACACCTTC
CDR3 protein: CSARGDGGYTF
V gene: TRBV20-1
J gene: TRBJ1-2
D gene: -
clone size: -

CDR3 DNA: TGTGCCAGCAGCGGCCGGCAGGTGGGGACAGAGGCCTACGAGCAGTACTTC
CDR3 protein: CASSGRQVGTEAYEQYF
V gene: TRBV21-1
J gene: TRBJ2-7
D gene: -
clone size: -

CDR3 DNA: TGCGCCAGCAGCCAAACAGGGGTGACTGAAGCTTTCTTT
CDR3 protein: CASSQTGVTEAFF
V gene: TRBV4-3
J gene: TRBJ1-1
D gene: TRBD1
clone size: once

CDR3 DNA: TGTGCCAGCAGCTTAGACCCGACAGGGAGGAATTCACCCCTCCACTTT
CDR3 protein: CASSLDPTGRNSPLHF
V gene: TRBV7-2
J gene: TRBJ1-6
D gene: TRBD1
clone size: once

CDR3 DNA: TGCGCCAGCAGCCAAAACGACCCGGGGGACACTGAAGCTTTCTTT
CDR3 protein: CASSQNDPGDTEAFF
V gene: TRBV5-1
J gene: TRBJ1-1
D gene: -
clone size: once

CDR3 DNA: TGTGCCAGCAGCCACGGGACTAGCACGCAGTATTTT
CDR3 protein: CASSHGTSTQYF
V gene: TRBV14
J gene: TRBJ2-3
D gene: TRBD2
clone size: -

CDR3 DNA: TGTGCCAGCAGCTTAATGGGGGCGACCAACAATGAGCAGTTCTTC
CDR3 protein: CASSLMGATNNEQFF
V gene: TRBV7-3
J gene: TRBJ2-1
D gene: -
clone size: -

CDR3 DNA: TGTGCCAGTAGGCCTGATCAGGGTCGGCGCACTGAAGCTTTCTTT
CDR3 protein: CASRPDQGRRTEAFF
V gene: TRBV19
J gene: TRBJ1-1
D gene: -
clone size: -

CDR3 DNA: TGTGCCAGCAGCCGAAACCAGGGATACGAGCAGTACTTC
CDR3 protein: CASSRNQGYEQYF
V gene: TRBV7-6
J gene: TRBJ2-7
D gene: -
clone size: -

CDR3 DNA: TGTGCCAGCACGAGGACAGGGGAGGGAGATACGCAGTATTTT
CDR3 protein: CASTRTGEGDTQYF
V gene: TRBV2
J gene: TRBJ2-3
D gene: TRBD1
clone size: -

CDR3 DNA: TGTGCCAGCAGATCGTTAGATCGGGGAACTGAAGCTTTCTTT
CDR3 protein: CASRSLDRGTEAFF
V gene: TRBV6-6
J gene: TRBJ1-1
D gene: -
clone size: -

CDR3 DNA: TGTGCCAGCAGTGATTGGGCAGGGTATAGCAATCAGCCCCAGCATTTT
CDR3 protein: CASSDWAGYSNQPQHF
V gene: TRBV6-1
J gene: TRBJ1-5
D gene: -
clone size: -

CDR3 DNA: TGTGCCAGCAGCCCTAGAGCGGGGAGCGAGCAGTACTTC
CDR3 protein: CASSPRAGSEQYF
V gene: TRBV11-2
J gene: TRBJ2-7
D gene: TRBD2
clone size: once

CDR3 DNA: TGTGCTAGTGGTACCCGCCGAGGAAGCGGGGGTTTTTCCTACAATGAGCAGTTCTTC
CDR3 protein: CASGTRRGSGGFSYNEQFF
V gene: TRBV12-5
J gene: TRBJ2-1
D gene: TRBD2
clone size: -

CDR3 DNA: TGTGCCACCAGCGGACAGGGGGCCACCGGGGAGCTGTTTTTT
CDR3 protein: CATSGQGATGELFF
V gene: TRBV15
J gene: TRBJ2-2
D gene: TRBD1
clone size: -

CDR3 DNA: TGTGCCAGCAGCCAAGGGCCACTAGTCCATGAGCAGTTCTTC
CDR3 protein: CASSQGPLVHEQFF
V gene: TRBV14
J gene: TRBJ2-1
D gene: -
clone size: -

CDR3 DNA: TGCGCCAGCAGCCGTCGGGTCAAAGAGACCCAGTACTTC
CDR3 protein: CASSRRVKETQYF
V gene: TRBV4-3
J gene: TRBJ2-5
D gene: -
clone size: -

CDR3 DNA: TGTGCCAGCAGCTTCCCGGGACAGGGGGCGACGAATGAGCAGTTCTTC
CDR3 protein: CASSFPGQGATNEQFF
V gene: TRBV7-9
J gene: TRBJ2-1
D gene: TRBD1
clone size: -

CDR3 DNA: TGCGCCAGCAGTGAGTCCCGGGATACGCAGTATTTT
CDR3 protein: CASSESRDTQYF
V gene: TRBV10-1
J gene: TRBJ2-3
D gene: -
clone size: -

CDR3 DNA: TGCGCCAGCAGCCAAGATCAGGCGGGTCCCTATGGCTACACCTTC
CDR3 protein: CASSQDQAGPYGYTF
V gene: TRBV4-3
J gene: TRBJ1-2
D gene: -
clone size: -

CDR3 DNA: TGCAGTGCTAGTGGGTCGGGAAATTCACCCCTCCACTTT
CDR3 protein: CSASGSGNSPLHF
V gene: TRBV20-1
J gene: TRBJ1-6
D gene: -
clone size: -

CDR3 DNA: TGCGCCAGCAGCCAAGATCCAGGGGCTGGGGCCAACGTCCTGACTTTC
CDR3 protein: CASSQDPGAGANVLTF
V gene: TRBV4-3
J gene: TRBJ2-6
D gene: -
clone size: once

CDR3 DNA: TGTGCCTGGGGGATCAGGGGCGAGCAGTACTTC
CDR3 protein: CAWGIRGEQYF
V gene: TRBV30
J gene: TRBJ2-7
D gene: -
clone size: many

CDR3 DNA: TGTGCCAGCAGCACGGGACAGAAAGACACTGAAGCTTTCTTT
CDR3 protein: CASSTGQKDTEAFF
V gene: TRBV7-6
J gene: TRBJ1-1
D gene: TRBD1
clone size: -

CDR3 DNA: TGTGCCAGCAGCACGACAGGGGGCATCTATGGCTACACCTTC
CDR3 protein: CASSTTGGIYGYTF
V gene: TRBV9
J gene: TRBJ1-2
D gene: TRBD1
clone size: -

CDR3 DNA: TGTGCCAGCAGTCATCCGACAGGGGTGGTCCCCGGGGAGCTGTTTTTT
CDR3 protein: CASSHPTGVVPGELFF
V gene: TRBV27
J gene: TRBJ2-2
D gene: TRBD1
clone size: -

CDR3 DNA: TGTGCCAGCAGCCGTAGGACAAGTGGCTACACCTTC
CDR3 protein: CASSRRTSGYTF
V gene: TRBV12-3/TRBV12-4
J gene: TRBJ1-2
D gene: -
clone size: -

CDR3 DNA: TGTGCCAGCAGCATCCGGGACAGGGGGGACTATGGCTACACCTTC
CDR3 protein: CASSIRDRGDYGYTF
V gene: TRBV5-4
J gene: TRBJ1-2
D gene: TRBD1
clone size: once

CDR3 DNA: TGTGCCAGCAGCTTATATGGGACAGGGAACACTGAAGCTTTCTTT
CDR3 protein: CASSLYGTGNTEAFF
V gene: TRBV7-3
J gene: TRBJ1-1
D gene: TRBD1
clone size: -